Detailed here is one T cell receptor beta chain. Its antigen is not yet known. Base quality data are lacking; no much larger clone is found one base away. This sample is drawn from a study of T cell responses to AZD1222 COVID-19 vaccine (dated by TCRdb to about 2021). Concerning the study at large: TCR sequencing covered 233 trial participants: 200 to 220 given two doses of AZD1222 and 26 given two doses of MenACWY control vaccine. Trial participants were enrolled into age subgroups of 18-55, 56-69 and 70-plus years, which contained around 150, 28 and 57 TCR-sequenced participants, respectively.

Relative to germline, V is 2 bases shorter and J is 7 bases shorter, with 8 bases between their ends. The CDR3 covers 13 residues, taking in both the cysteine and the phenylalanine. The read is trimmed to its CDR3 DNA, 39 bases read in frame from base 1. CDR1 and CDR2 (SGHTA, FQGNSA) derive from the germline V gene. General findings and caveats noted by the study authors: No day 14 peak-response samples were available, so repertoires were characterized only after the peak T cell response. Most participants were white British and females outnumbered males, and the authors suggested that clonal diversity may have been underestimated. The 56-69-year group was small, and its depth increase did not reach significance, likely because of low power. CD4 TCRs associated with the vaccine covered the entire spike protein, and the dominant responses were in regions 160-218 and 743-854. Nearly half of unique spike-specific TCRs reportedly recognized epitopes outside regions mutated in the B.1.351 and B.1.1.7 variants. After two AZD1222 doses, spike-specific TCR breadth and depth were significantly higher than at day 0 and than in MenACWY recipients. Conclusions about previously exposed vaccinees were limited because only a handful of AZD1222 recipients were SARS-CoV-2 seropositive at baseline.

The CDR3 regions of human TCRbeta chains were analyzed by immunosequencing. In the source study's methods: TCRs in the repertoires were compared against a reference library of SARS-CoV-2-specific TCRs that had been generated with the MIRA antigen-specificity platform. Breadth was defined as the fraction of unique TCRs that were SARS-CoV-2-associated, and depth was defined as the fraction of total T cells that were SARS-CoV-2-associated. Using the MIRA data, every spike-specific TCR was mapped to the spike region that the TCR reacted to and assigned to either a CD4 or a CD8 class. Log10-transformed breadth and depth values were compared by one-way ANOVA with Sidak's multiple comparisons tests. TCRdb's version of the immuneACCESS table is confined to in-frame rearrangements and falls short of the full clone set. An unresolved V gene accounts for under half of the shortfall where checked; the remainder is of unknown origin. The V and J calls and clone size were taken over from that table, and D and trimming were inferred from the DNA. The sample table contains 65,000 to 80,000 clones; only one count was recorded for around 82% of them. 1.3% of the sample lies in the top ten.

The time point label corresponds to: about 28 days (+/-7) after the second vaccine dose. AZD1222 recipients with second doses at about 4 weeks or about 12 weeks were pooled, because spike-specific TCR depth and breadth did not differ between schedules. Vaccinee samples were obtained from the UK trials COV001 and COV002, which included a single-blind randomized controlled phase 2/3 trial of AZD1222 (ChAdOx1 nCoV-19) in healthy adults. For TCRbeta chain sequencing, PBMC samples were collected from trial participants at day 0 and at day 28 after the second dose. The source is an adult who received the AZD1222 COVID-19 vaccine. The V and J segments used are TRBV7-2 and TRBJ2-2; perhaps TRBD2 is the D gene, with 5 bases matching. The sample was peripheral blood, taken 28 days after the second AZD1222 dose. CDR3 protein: CASSLTGFGELFF. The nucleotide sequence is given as TGTGCCAGCAGCTTAACGGGATTCGGGGAGCTGTTTTTT.